This entry describes one TCR beta chain. The antigen remains unidentified. The data originate from a study of cytomegalovirus exposure and HLA in healthy donors. The study's findings and limits: There were some public TCRs occurring in many donors, but most TCR sequences were rare. Earlier results showed most TCR beta V segments being productive about 87% or about 30% of the time.

With 60 Vbeta and 13 Jbeta primers, the PCR was carried out. Data came from immunoSEQ multiplex PCR; TCRdb stores just in-frame clones and leaves some out. The sample has about 150,000 clones, approximately 86% seen once. CDR3 length: 13 residues. V lost 2 bases, J lost 4 bases, and 8 bases lay in between. Germline V gives CDR1 MNHEY, CDR2 SMNVEV (reference sequence). The sequencing sample was made of PBMCs. The J gene is TRBJ1-1, the V gene TRBV27; D not resolved. The receptor was derived from a woman aged 45-65 years in good health and CMV-seropositive. The CDR3 spells CASSLGRGTEAFF. DNA for the CDR3: TGTGCCAGCAGTTTAGGCCGCGGCACTGAAGCTTTCTTT.